This TCR beta chain was captured in a study of cytomegalovirus exposure and HLA in healthy donors. Primers included in the PCR were 60 Vbeta and 13 Jbeta primers. Assay used: immunoSEQ multiplex PCR; TCRdb lists only in-frame clones, some missing. The table shows 120,000 or so clones, with about two thirds occurring only once. Every donor was a healthy person donating bone marrow. Worth noting for this clone: The antigen remains unidentified.

Study observations and caveats: The CMV antigen specificity of a few CMV-associated chains was confirmed through in vitro analysis.

The ends were cut back, 2 bases at V and 2 bases at J, with 13 bases in the middle. From germline, CDR1 is SGHVS and CDR2 FQNEAQ. The CDR3 has 15 residues. Input material: PBMCs. This sequence was found in a man aged 25 to 40 in good health and CMV-seronegative. J is TRBJ2-7 and V is TRBV7-8, with D unclear. The CDR3 reads CASSLLRHQPYEQYF. The DNA for the CDR3 is TGTGCCAGCAGCTTACTAAGACACCAACCCTACGAGCAGTACTTC.